This paragraph covers one T cell receptor beta chain sequence. Its antigen is unidentified. The CDR3 runs to 14 residues. The sample comes from a study of monozygotic twins with inflammatory bowel disease. No DNA is given; TCRdb re-called the 5' RACE reads and lists each CDR3 protein once. Recorded for this sample: some 300,000 distinct CDR3 sequences. General study results and limits: Different subtypes (of T cells) could not be told apart from one another. Repertoire similarity did not differ between concordant and discordant twins, possibly owing to limited power.

The chain uses TRBV12-3 or TRBV12-4 and TRBJ2-5; the TCRdb call, TRBD1, lacks DNA for checking. The sequenced sample consisted of blood. This clonotype was obtained from a human donor with ulcerative colitis or Crohn's disease, or a healthy co-twin of an affected twin (not recorded which). This CDR3 is CASTLRGAQETQYF.